The rows below give T cell receptor beta chains drawn from one sample of a study of blood T cell repertoires in COVID-19. Clones were sequenced by immunoSEQ multiplex PCR, and TCRdb holds only the in-frame ones, with some missing. Of tens of thousands of clones listed, 75% to 85% are singletons. The source material was peripheral blood. The receptor source for this set is an older woman with acute or convalescent COVID-19. Each CDR3 is given with its conserved first and last residue. The D gene is left open where the match is weak. Size tells how often a clone was seen (once, few, many) or the class of an expanded clone, and some rows leave it out.

TRBD2 | TRBJ2-7 | . | TRBV10-3 | TGTGCCATCAGTGAGGAACCCACTAGCGGGGACGAGCAGTACTTC | CAISEEPTSGDEQYF
TRBD1 | TRBJ1-4 | . | TRBV4-1 | TGCGCCAGCAGCCAAGCGCCGACAGGGGCTAATGAAAAACTGTTTTTT | CASSQAPTGANEKLFF
TRBD1 | TRBJ2-2 | . | TRBV7-2 | TGTGCCAGCAGCTCCCAGGGGGCTGAGGCCGGGGAGCTGTTTTTT | CASSSQGAEAGELFF
. | TRBJ2-1 | . | TRBV6-5 | TGTGCCAGCAGTTACGCGTCAGGGGTAAAGCAGTTCTTC | CASSYASGVKQFF
TRBD1 | TRBJ1-2 | . | TRBV7-2 | TGTGCCAGCAGCTCGCCGACAGGGCCCTATGGCTACACCTTC | CASSSPTGPYGYTF
. | TRBJ1-2 | . | TRBV19 | TGTGCCAGTAGTATGGACAGCGGGGCGTTCGGCTACACCTTC | CASSMDSGAFGYTF
. | TRBJ1-6 | . | TRBV5-1 | TGCGCCAGCAGCCCCCTGGGGGCCACCTCACCCCTCCACTTT | CASSPLGATSPLHF
. | TRBJ1-5 | . | TRBV12-3/TRBV12-4 | TGTGCCAGCAGTTTAACAGGGCCCCAGCATTTT | CASSLTGPQHF
. | TRBJ1-1 | few | TRBV6-1 | TGTGCCAGCAGTGCTGCTACAGGGTTCGGCGGGAACACTGAAGCTTTCTTT | CASSAATGFGGNTEAFF
. | TRBJ2-5 | once | TRBV3-1/TRBV3-2 | TGTGCCAGCAGCCAAGATCGATTTGGGGCCGCGGAGACCCAGTACTTC | CASSQDRFGAAETQYF
. | TRBJ1-5 | . | TRBV18 | TGTGCCAGCACCCGGATAGGGGAGGATCAGCCCCAGCATTTT | CASTRIGEDQPQHF
. | TRBJ2-5 | . | TRBV18 | TGTGCCAGCTCACCACCGGGGAGGAAAGAGACCCAGTACTTC | CASSPPGRKETQYF
TRBD2 | TRBJ2-1 | . | TRBV5-1 | TGCGCCAGCAGCTTGGGACTAGCGGGGGGGCGAATTGAGCAGTTCTTC | CASSLGLAGGRIEQFF
. | TRBJ2-2 | . | TRBV6-1 | TGTGCCAGCAGTGAAGGTTCCTTCACCGGGGAGCTGTTTTTT | CASSEGSFTGELFF
. | TRBJ1-5 | . | TRBV18 | TGTGCCAGCTCACCCCCAGGGGCGAATCAGCCCCAGCATTTT | CASSPPGANQPQHF
TRBD2 | TRBJ2-2 | . | TRBV10-2 | TGCGCCTCCTTTGGTGGCGGGGGGGCGAACACCGGGGAGCTGTTTTTT | CASFGGGGANTGELFF
TRBD2 | TRBJ2-1 | once | TRBV5-1 | TGCGCCAGCAGCTTATTGACGGCTAGCGGGGCCAAATACAATGAGCAGTTCTTC | CASSLLTASGAKYNEQFF
TRBD1 | TRBJ2-1 | . | TRBV6-5 | TGTGCCAGCAGTTATTCCGGGACAGGGAACAATGAGCAGTTCTTC | CASSYSGTGNNEQFF
. | TRBJ1-1 | . | TRBV7-9 | TGTGCCAGCAGCCTTAACACTGAAGCTTTCTTT | CASSLNTEAFF
TRBD1 | TRBJ2-1 | . | TRBV2 | TGTGCCAGCAGTGAATTGTGGACAGGGTCCGACAATGAGCAGTTCTTC | CASSELWTGSDNEQFF
. | TRBJ2-1 | . | TRBV3-1/TRBV3-2 | TGTGCCAGCAGCCAAGTATCAGGCAATGAGCAGTTCTTC | CASSQVSGNEQFF
TRBD1 | TRBJ1-1 | once | TRBV5-1 | TGCGCCAGCAGCCACGGACAGGGGTGGATGAACACTGAAGCTTTCTTT | CASSHGQGWMNTEAFF
TRBD1 | TRBJ1-1 | . | TRBV4-1 | TGCGCCAGCAGCCAGGCCGGACAGGGGGCTTTCGCTGAAGCTTTCTTT | CASSQAGQGAFAEAFF
TRBD1 | TRBJ2-7 | . | TRBV2 | TGTGCCAGCAGGGGACAGGGGCACTACGAGCAGTACTTC | CASRGQGHYEQYF